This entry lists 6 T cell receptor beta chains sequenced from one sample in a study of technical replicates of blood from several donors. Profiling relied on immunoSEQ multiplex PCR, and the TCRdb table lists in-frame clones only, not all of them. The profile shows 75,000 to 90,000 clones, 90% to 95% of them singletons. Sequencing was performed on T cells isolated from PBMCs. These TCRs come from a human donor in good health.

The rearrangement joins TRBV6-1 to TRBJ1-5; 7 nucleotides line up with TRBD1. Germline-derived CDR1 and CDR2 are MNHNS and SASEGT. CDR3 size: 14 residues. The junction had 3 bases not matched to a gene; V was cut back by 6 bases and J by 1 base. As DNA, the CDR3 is TGTGCCAGCAGGGGGACAGCAAGCAATCAGCCCCAGCATTTT. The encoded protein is CASRGTASNQPQHF.

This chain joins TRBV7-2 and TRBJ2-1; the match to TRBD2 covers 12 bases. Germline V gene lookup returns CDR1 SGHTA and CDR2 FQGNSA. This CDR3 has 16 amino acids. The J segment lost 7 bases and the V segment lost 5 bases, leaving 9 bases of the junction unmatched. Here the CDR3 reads CASSIRTSGKTNEQFF. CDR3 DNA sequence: TGTGCCAGCAGCATAAGGACTAGCGGGAAGACTAATGAGCAGTTCTTC.

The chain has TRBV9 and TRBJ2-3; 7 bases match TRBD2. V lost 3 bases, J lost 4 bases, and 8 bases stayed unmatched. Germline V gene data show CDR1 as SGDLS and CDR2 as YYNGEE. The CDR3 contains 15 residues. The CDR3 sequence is CASSAGGLSADTQYF. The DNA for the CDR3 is TGTGCCAGCAGCGCTGGGGGACTAAGTGCAGATACGCAGTATTTT.

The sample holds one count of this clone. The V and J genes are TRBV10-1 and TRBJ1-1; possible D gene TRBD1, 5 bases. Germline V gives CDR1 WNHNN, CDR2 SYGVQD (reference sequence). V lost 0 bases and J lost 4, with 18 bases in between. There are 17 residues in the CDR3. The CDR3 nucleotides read TGCGCCAGCAGTGAGTCGACGATAGGGGCTGGAAGCACTGAAGCTTTCTTT. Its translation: CASSESTIGAGSTEAFF.

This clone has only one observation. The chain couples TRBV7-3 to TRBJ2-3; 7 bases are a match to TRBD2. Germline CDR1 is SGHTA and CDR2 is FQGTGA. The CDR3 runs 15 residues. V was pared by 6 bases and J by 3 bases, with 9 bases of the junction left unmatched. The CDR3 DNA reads TGTGCCAGCAGTGCAGTGGCGGGAGCAACAGATACGCAGTATTTT. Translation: CASSAVAGATDTQYF.

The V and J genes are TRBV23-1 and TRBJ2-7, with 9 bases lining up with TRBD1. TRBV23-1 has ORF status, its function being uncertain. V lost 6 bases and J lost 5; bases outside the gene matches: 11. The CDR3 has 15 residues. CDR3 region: CASSYLSDRGHEQYF. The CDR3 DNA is TGCGCCAGCAGCTACCTCTCGGACAGGGGCCACGAGCAGTACTTC.